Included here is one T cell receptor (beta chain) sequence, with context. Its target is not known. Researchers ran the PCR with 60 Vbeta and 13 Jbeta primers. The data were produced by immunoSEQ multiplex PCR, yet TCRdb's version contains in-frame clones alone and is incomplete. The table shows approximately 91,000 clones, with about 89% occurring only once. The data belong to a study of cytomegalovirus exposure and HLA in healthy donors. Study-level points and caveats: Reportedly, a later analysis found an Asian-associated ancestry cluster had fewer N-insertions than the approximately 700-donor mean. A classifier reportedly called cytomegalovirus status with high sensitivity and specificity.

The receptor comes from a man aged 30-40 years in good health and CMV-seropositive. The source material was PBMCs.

The CDR3 nucleotides are TGTGCCAGCAGCCGAGGACAGATTGAAGCTTTCTTT. Translating gives CASSRGQIEAFF. V gene TRBV6-6 combines with J gene TRBJ1-1, with TRBD1 as a possible D gene (6 bases). The germline V gene has CDR1 MNHNY and CDR2 SVGAGI (reference sequence). The CDR3 loop spans 12 amino acids. The germline V and J ends were trimmed by 6 bases and 7 bases, with 12 bases remaining between them.